The rows below give T cell receptor beta chains drawn from one sample of a study of Graves' ophthalmopathy and Graves' hyperthyroidism. TCRdb independently ran MiXCR on the multiplex PCR reads; one entry per CDR3 protein. The data show about 400,000 distinct CDR3 sequences, under 25% seen once. The specimen was peripheral blood. These receptors all stem from a woman under 30 with stable Graves' hyperthyroidism. Each CDR3 is given with its conserved first and last residue. A D gene is named only where the DNA matches it firmly.

V gene	D gene	J gene	CDR3 protein
TRBV5-7	TRBD2	TRBJ2-7	CASSSGLAGYSYEQYF
TRBV24-1	TRBD1	TRBJ2-2	CATRTGEDTGELFF
TRBV12-3/TRBV12-4	NA	TRBJ2-7	CASREGDYEQYF
TRBV6-1	NA	TRBJ2-7	CASSVREPSYEQYF
TRBV29-1	NA	TRBJ2-7	CSVVYRDQYEQYF
TRBV6-2/TRBV6-3	NA	TRBJ2-7	CASSYGVLYEQYF
TRBV27	NA	TRBJ2-7	CASSLSRTTDTPYEQYF
TRBV6-1	NA	TRBJ2-7	CASSEEGSGKPYEQYF
TRBV10-3	TRBD1	TRBJ1-3	CAIRAGQVSSGNTIYF
TRBV6-5	NA	TRBJ2-7	CASSYRDGTYEQYF
TRBV6-5	NA	TRBJ1-1	CASSYEGGTEAFF
TRBV6-5	TRBD1	TRBJ1-6	CASSYSRGRSPLHF
TRBV5-1	TRBD2	TRBJ2-2	CASSLGAGRGTGELFF
TRBV4-1	NA	TRBJ2-5	CASSQEGRGKSETQYF
TRBV28	NA	TRBJ1-5	CASRGSLSNQPQHF
TRBV20-1	NA	TRBJ1-3	CSASGQSSGNTIYF
TRBV20-1	NA	TRBJ2-5	CSARDGEPTETQYF
TRBV27	TRBD1	TRBJ1-1	CASSYRTGGPEAFF
TRBV4-1	NA	TRBJ1-5	CASRPYLISNQPQHF
TRBV29-1	TRBD1	TRBJ2-5	CSVDGQGKETQYF
TRBV6-5	NA	TRBJ2-5	CASSRVKETQYF
TRBV13	NA	TRBJ1-2	CASSKHGQNYGYTF
TRBV14	NA	TRBJ2-5	CASSPHTGQETQYF
TRBV15	TRBD1	TRBJ1-1	CATSRTRQGAEAFF
TRBV6-5	NA	TRBJ1-1	CASSYSMTRPTEAFF
TRBV7-9	NA	TRBJ2-7	CASSFIGQRYEQYF
TRBV20-1	NA	TRBJ2-7	CSARERKYEQYF
TRBV24-1	NA	TRBJ2-5	CATSDLSGSETQYF